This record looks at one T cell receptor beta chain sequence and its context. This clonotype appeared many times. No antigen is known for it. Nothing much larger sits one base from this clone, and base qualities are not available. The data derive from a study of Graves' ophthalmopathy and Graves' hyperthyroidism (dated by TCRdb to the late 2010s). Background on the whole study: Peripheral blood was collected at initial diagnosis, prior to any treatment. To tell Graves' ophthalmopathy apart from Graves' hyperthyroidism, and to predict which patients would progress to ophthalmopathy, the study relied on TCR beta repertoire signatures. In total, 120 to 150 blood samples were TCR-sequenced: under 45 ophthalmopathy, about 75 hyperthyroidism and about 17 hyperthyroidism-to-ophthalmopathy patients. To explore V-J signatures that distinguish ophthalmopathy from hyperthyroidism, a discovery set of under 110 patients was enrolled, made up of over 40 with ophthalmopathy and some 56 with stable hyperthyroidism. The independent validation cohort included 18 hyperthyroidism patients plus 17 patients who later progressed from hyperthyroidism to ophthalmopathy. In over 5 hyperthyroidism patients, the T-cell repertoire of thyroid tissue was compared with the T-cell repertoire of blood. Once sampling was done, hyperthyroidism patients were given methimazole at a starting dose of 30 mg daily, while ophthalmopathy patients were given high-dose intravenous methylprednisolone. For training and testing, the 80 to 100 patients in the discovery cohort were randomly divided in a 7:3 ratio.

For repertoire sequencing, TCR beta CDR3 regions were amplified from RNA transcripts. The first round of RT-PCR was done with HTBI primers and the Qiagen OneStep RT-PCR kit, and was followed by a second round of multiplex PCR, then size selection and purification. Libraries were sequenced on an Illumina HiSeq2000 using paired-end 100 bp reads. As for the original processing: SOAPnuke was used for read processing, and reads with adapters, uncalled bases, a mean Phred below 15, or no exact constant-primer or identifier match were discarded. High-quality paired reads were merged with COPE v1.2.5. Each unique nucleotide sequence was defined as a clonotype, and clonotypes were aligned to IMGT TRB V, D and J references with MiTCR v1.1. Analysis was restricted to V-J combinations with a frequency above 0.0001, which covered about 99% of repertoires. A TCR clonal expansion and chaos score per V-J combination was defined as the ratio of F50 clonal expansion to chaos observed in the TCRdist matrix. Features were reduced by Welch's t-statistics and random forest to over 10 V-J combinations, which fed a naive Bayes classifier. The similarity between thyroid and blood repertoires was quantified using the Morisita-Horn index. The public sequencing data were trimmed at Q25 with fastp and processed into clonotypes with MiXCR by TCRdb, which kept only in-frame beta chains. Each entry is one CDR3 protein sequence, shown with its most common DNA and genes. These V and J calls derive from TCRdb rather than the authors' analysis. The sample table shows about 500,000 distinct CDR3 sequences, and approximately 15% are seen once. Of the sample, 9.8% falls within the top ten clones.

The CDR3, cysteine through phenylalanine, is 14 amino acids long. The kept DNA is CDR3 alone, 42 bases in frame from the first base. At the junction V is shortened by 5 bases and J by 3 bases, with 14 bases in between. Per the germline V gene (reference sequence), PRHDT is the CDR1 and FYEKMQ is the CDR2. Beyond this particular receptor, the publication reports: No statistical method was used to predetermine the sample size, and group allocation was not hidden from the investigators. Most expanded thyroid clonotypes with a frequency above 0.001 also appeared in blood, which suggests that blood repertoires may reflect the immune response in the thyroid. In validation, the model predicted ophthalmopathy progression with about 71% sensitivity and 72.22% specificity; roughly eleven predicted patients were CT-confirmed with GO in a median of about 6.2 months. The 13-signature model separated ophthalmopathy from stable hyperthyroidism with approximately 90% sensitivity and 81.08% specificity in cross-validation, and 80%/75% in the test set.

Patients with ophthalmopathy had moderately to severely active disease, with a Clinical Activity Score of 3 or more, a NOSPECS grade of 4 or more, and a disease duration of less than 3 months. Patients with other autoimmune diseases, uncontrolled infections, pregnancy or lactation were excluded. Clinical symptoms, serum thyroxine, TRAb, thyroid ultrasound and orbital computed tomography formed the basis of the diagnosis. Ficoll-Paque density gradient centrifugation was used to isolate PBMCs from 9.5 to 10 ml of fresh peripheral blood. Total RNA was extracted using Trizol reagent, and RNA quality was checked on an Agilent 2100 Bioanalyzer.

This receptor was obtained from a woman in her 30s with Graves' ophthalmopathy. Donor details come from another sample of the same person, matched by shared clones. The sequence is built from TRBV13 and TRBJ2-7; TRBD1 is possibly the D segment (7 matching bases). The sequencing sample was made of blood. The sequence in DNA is TGTGCCAGCAGCCGAGGACAGGACTACTACGAGCAGTACTTC. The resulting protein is CASSRGQDYYEQYF.